This T cell receptor (beta chain) was identified during a study of blood T cells in healthy people across ages. Using a J-beta primer mix together with a sample-barcoded 5' primer, a second PCR was run for roughly 6 to 12 cycles. TCRdb independently ran MiXCR on the 5' RACE reads; one entry per CDR3 protein. The table records around 1,500,000 distinct CDR3 sequences, 40% to 50% of them present only once. Broader study findings: Long-lived donors carried more naive CD4+ cells and greater diversity than aged donors. Age advanced and TCR beta diversity per million T cells fell, roughly linearly.

Germline assignment: CDR1 SGHRS and CDR2 YFSETQ. Trimming removed 0 bases from V and 8 bases from J, with 14 bases in between. The CDR3 has 15 amino acids. Individuals who donated were healthy Caucasians from Russia aged about 6 to 100. Comments on this clonotype: What it binds is not known.

The V and J genes are TRBV5-1 and TRBJ1-4, with D uncertain. The sequenced sample consisted of blood. The TCR originated in a woman between 18 and 29 years old in good health. CDR3 coding DNA: TGCGCCAGCAGCTTGGACGGCCGACCGGGAGAAAAACTGTTTTTT. Its translation: CASSLDGRPGEKLFF.